The 32 T cell receptor beta chains below come from one sample, sequenced in a study of OX40 agonist ivuxolimab in advanced cancers. Assay used: immunoSEQ multiplex PCR; TCRdb lists only in-frame clones, some missing. The sample carries tens of thousands of clones, 70% to 90% recorded once. The sample here was CD4+ or CD8+ T cells sorted from blood, taken in a trial of the OX40 agonist ivuxolimab. Receptors originate from an adult with an advanced solid tumor such as melanoma, head and neck, liver or kidney cancer.

The chain has TRBV2 and TRBJ2-2; TRBD2 is a possible D gene (6 bases). CDR3 length: 17 residues. Trimming removed 4 bases from V and 6 bases from J, with 21 bases in between. The germline V gene has CDR1 SNHLY and CDR2 FYNNEI. The CDR3 here is CASSGVWVSRDPGELFF. The CDR3 coding sequence is TGTGCCAGCAGTGGAGTGTGGGTGTCGCGGGACCCCGGGGAGCTGTTTTTT. Full variable domain (outside the CDR3, taken from reference TRBV2 and TRBJ2-2): EPEVTQTPSHQVTQMGQEVILRCVPISNHLYFYWYRQILGQKVEFLVSFYNNEISEKSEIFDDQFSVERPDGSNFTLKIRSTKLEDSAMYFCASSGVWVSRDPGELFFGEGSRLTVL.

The rearrangement uses TRBV5-6 and TRBJ2-2; 7 nucleotides align to TRBD2. The ends lost 6 bases at V and 2 bases at J; junction bases unmatched: 13. Germline V lookup: CDR1 SGHDT, CDR2 YYEEEE. The CDR3 has 17 amino acids. The CDR3 reads CASTKIRREVNTGELFF. CDR3 bases: TGTGCCAGCACCAAAATCCGACGGGAGGTAAACACCGGGGAGCTGTTTTTT.

This clone was observed a single time. The chain joins TRBV6-6 to TRBJ1-5; D may be TRBD1 (5 bases). There are 15 residues in the CDR3. Germline CDR1 and CDR2: MNHNY and SVGAGI (reference sequence). Trimming removed 2 bases at V and 7 bases at J, with 15 bases between. DNA for the CDR3: TGTGCCAGCAGTTACCCCGGGGGGGTTCGGCAGCCCCAGCATTTT. Its protein is CASSYPGGVRQPQHF.

The chain couples TRBV6-5 to TRBJ2-1; D is ambiguous. Trimming pared 2 bases from V and 5 bases from J, leaving 10 bases between. The CDR3 sequence is 14 residues long. CDR1 and CDR2 (germline): MNHEY, SVGAGI. The CDR3 here is CASSYGPRNNEQFF. CDR3 DNA: TGTGCCAGCAGTTACGGTCCTAGGAACAATGAGCAGTTCTTC.

The gene calls are TRBV7-9 and TRBJ1-4, with a possible D match to TRBD1 (5 bases). Germline V gene sequence: CDR1 SEHNR, CDR2 FQNEAQ (reference sequence). Trimming left V 2 bases short and J 8 bases short, with 21 bases between. The CDR3 totals 17 residues. CDR3 DNA: TGTGCCAGCAGCTTAATTCGACCGTCGGGGGTAGGGGAAAAACTGTTTTTT. Its translation is CASSLIRPSGVGEKLFF.

This chain links TRBV6-1 with TRBJ2-1, with D perhaps being TRBD1 or TRBD2 (5 bases each). CDR1 MNHNS and CDR2 SASEGT come from the germline V gene. V lost 6 bases and J lost 8, with 20 bases in between. This CDR3 is built from 15 residues. The CDR3 loop reads CASSTGTGKAHEQFF. For the CDR3, the DNA is TGTGCCAGCAGCACCGGGACCGGGAAAGCCCATGAGCAGTTCTTC.

The chain has TRBV27 and TRBJ1-1, with TRBD1 identical over 8 bases. The CDR3 loop spans 16 amino acids. The junction had 5 bases not matched to a gene; V was cut back by 1 base and J by 1 base. The germline V gene encodes CDR1 MNHEY and CDR2 SMNVEV (reference sequence). CDR3: CASSLYPGTGNTEAFF. DNA for the CDR3: TGTGCCAGCAGTTTATACCCCGGGACAGGGAACACTGAAGCTTTCTTT.

The chain employs TRBV27 and TRBJ2-2; TRBD1 matches 9 bases. The germline V gene has CDR1 MNHEY and CDR2 SMNVEV (reference sequence). The CDR3 covers 16 residues. Losses at the gene ends were 4 bases for V and 7 bases for J; bases not matched to a gene: 10. The CDR3 is CASSSSRDRVIGELFF. As DNA, the CDR3 is TGTGCCAGCAGTTCGTCCCGGGACAGGGTAATCGGGGAGCTGTTTTTT.

For the CDR3, the DNA is TGTGCCAGCAGCCAAGATCTCCTCCTAGGCGGGGCAGCCTACAATGAGCAGTTCTTC. This translates into CASSQDLLLGGAAYNEQFF. This sequence joins TRBV14 and TRBJ2-1; weak D call: TRBD2 (6 bases). From germline, CDR1 is SGHDN and CDR2 FVKESK. The CDR3 sequence is 19 residues long. Trimming cost V 0 bases and J 2 bases, with 20 bases left between them.

This sequence joins TRBV7-9 and TRBJ2-7; 7 nucleotides align to TRBD1. V gave up 4 bases and J gave up 3 bases; unmatched junction bases: 3. The germline V gene has CDR1 SEHNR and CDR2 FQNEAQ (reference sequence). This CDR3 comprises 13 residues. The CDR3 region has the DNA TGTGCCAGCAGCTCGGGACAGTACTACGAGCAGTACTTC. Protein sequence: CASSSGQYYEQYF.

The genes are TRBV9 and TRBJ2-7; a possible D gene is TRBD2 (6 bases). The CDR3 spans 14 residues. The germline V gene has CDR1 SGDLS and CDR2 YYNGEE. With 4 bases removed from V and 0 bases from J, the gap between germline ends came to 11 bases. The CDR3 region is CASSMTSSSYEQYF. The CDR3 nucleotides read TGTGCCAGCAGCATGACTAGTTCCTCCTACGAGCAGTACTTC.

The genes are TRBV9 and TRBJ2-1; TRBD2 matches at 7 bases. The germline V gene encodes CDR1 SGDLS and CDR2 YYNGEE. Trimming removed 3 bases from V and 4 bases from J; junction bases left unmatched: 10. This CDR3 is 16 amino acids long. DNA of the CDR3: TGTGCCAGCAGCGCTCCTAGCGGAGGGGCTTACAATGAGCAGTTCTTC. Amino acid sequence: CASSAPSGGAYNEQFF. The variable domain in full, with the rest retrieved from reference TRBV9 and TRBJ2-1, is DSGVTQTPKHLITATGQRVTLRCSPRSGDLSVYWYQQSLDQGLQFLIQYYNGEERAKGNILERFSAQQFPDLHSELNLSSLELGDSALYFCASSAPSGGAYNEQFFGPGTRLTVL.

The chain recombines TRBV6-5 with TRBJ1-2; no definite D call. The CDR3 runs to 15 residues. Between the trimmed V and J ends, which lost 4 bases and 0 bases, there was a span of 12 bases. The germline CDR1 and CDR2 sequences are MNHEY and SVGAGI. CDR3 in DNA: TGTGCCAGCAGTTCTACAATACGAGCTAACTATGGCTACACCTTC. Translating it yields CASSSTIRANYGYTF.

The rearrangement uses TRBV6-6 and TRBJ2-7; TRBD2 matches at 8 bases. The CDR3 loop spans 16 amino acids. Looked up from germline, CDR1 is MNHNY and CDR2 is SVGAGI (reference sequence). The trim removed 0 bases at V and 2 bases at J, leaving 6 bases unmatched. The CDR3 protein is CASSYSSAGGPYEQYF. In nucleotides, the CDR3 is TGTGCCAGCAGTTACTCGTCGGCGGGAGGCCCCTACGAGCAGTACTTC.

The rearrangement links TRBV7-9 to TRBJ2-7; 8 positions agree with TRBD1. After removal of 6 bases from V and 2 bases from J, the junction contained 3 bases not matched to a gene. The germline V gene encodes CDR1 SEHNR and CDR2 FQNEAQ (reference sequence). This CDR3 has 13 residues. This CDR3 reads CASRSGQAYEQYF. The CDR3 coding sequence is TGTGCCAGCAGATCGGGACAGGCCTACGAGCAGTACTTC.

This clone occurred once. The chain joins TRBV11-1 to TRBJ2-7, with TRBD1 matching 8 bases. This CDR3 contains 14 residues. Germline V gene sequence: CDR1 SGHAT, CDR2 FQDESV (reference sequence). V shed 5 bases, J shed 6 bases, and the junction held 9 bases outside the gene matches. The CDR3 region is CASSPDPTGGEQYF. The CDR3 region has the DNA TGTGCCAGCAGCCCAGATCCAACAGGGGGCGAGCAGTACTTC.

The chain uses TRBV6-4 and TRBJ2-3; tentatively, D is TRBD2 (5 bases). The germline CDR1 and CDR2 sequences are MRHNA and SNTAGT. The CDR3 is 15 residues long. Between the trimmed V and J ends, which lost 0 bases and 3 bases, there was a span of 10 bases. The CDR3 sequence: CASSDSSSSTDTQYF. The CDR3 region has the DNA TGTGCCAGCAGTGACTCGTCTAGCAGTACAGATACGCAGTATTTT.

The chain couples TRBV15 to TRBJ2-1, with a tentative D call TRBD2 (7 bases). Looked up from germline, CDR1 is LNHNV and CDR2 is YYDKDF (reference sequence). V was trimmed by 0 bases and J by 0 bases, leaving 18 bases between them. This CDR3 comprises 19 residues. This CDR3 is CATSRDRGGGGSSYNEQFF. The CDR3 coding sequence is TGTGCCACCAGCAGAGATAGGGGGGGAGGCGGGAGCTCCTACAATGAGCAGTTCTTC.

The gene calls are TRBV9 and TRBJ1-4; D is perhaps TRBD1 (6 bases). V was clipped by 0 bases and J by 1 base, with 7 bases between them. The CDR3 has 15 residues. Germline CDR1 SGDLS, CDR2 YYNGEE. In DNA, the CDR3 is TGTGCCAGCAGCGTAGAGGGGGAAACTAATGAAAAACTGTTTTTT. Protein: CASSVEGETNEKLFF.

This rearrangement joins TRBV6-5 to TRBJ2-1; no clear D. This CDR3 spans 15 amino acids. V lost 0 bases, J lost 8 bases, and 14 bases lay in between. Per the germline V gene, CDR1 is MNHEY and CDR2 is SVGAGI. CDR3 amino acids: CASSYSMSGNDEQFF. Here the CDR3 DNA reads TGTGCCAGCAGTTACTCGATGTCAGGCAACGATGAGCAGTTCTTC.

Here the CDR3 reads CASSLGGGYFSYEQYF. Written as DNA, the CDR3 is TGTGCCAGCAGCTTAGGTGGGGGCTATTTCTCCTACGAGCAGTACTTC. The rearrangement uses TRBV7-9 and TRBJ2-7, with a weak D call TRBD1 (6 bases). The CDR3 loop spans 16 amino acids. The ends were cut back, 1 base at V and 0 bases at J, with 13 bases in the middle. The germline gives CDR1 SEHNR, CDR2 FQNEAQ (reference sequence). The entire variable domain, with the rest obtained from reference TRBV7-9 and TRBJ2-7, is as follows: DTGVSQNPRHKITKRGQNVTFRCDPISEHNRLYWYRQTLGQGPEFLTYFQNEAQLEKSRLLSDRFSAERPKGSFSTLEIQRTEQGDSAMYLCASSLGGGYFSYEQYFGPGTRLTVT.

V gene TRBV27 combines with J gene TRBJ2-7, with D tentatively TRBD2 (6 bases). This CDR3 is built from 13 residues. V lost 3 bases and J 4 bases, leaving 10 bases between the germline ends. Germline-derived CDR1 and CDR2 are MNHEY and SMNVEV (reference sequence). The CDR3 spells CASSFRERYEQYF. The CDR3 DNA reads as TGTGCCAGCAGTTTCCGGGAGAGGTACGAGCAGTACTTC.

This rearrangement joins TRBV9 to TRBJ1-2; no reliable D call. Germline V gives CDR1 SGDLS, CDR2 YYNGEE. The CDR3 length is 13 residues. Trimming took 2 bases from V and 4 from J, leaving 9 bases between them. CDR3 protein: CASSVEASYGYTF. As DNA, the CDR3 is TGTGCCAGCAGCGTCGAAGCTAGCTATGGCTACACCTTC.

The chain employs TRBV7-9 and TRBJ2-1; 11 bases fit TRBD2. This CDR3 is 16 amino acids long. V gave up 7 bases and J gave up 0 bases; unmatched junction bases: 5. Germline CDR1 and CDR2: SEHNR and FQNEAQ (reference sequence). The CDR3 is CASNIAGGPSYNEQFF. DNA of the CDR3: TGTGCCAGCAACATAGCGGGAGGGCCCTCCTACAATGAGCAGTTCTTC.

This clone was observed a few times. The rearrangement joins TRBV7-6 to TRBJ1-1; D is possibly TRBD1 (5 bases). The CDR3 spans 16 residues. Germline V lookup: CDR1 SGHVS, CDR2 FNYEAQ. Between the trimmed V and J ends, which lost 1 base and 1 base, there was a span of 13 bases. The CDR3 region is CASSLEFGGGNTEAFF. The CDR3 DNA reads TGTGCCAGCAGCTTAGAATTCGGGGGAGGGAACACTGAAGCTTTCTTT.

The chain is built from TRBV11-2 and TRBJ1-4; TRBD1 is a possible D gene (5 bases). This CDR3 contains 15 residues. CDR1 SGHAT and CDR2 FQNNGV come from the germline V gene. The V end lost 3 bases, the J end lost 0 bases, and 8 bases lay between the germline ends. CDR3 region: CASSFGGTTNEKLFF. The CDR3 DNA reads TGTGCCAGCAGCTTTGGGGGGACAACTAATGAAAAACTGTTTTTT.

This sequence joins TRBV13 and TRBJ1-4; 11 positions match TRBD1. This CDR3 spans 15 amino acids. Germline CDR1 reads PRHDT; CDR2 reads FYEKMQ (reference sequence). V lost 3 bases and J lost 7; bases outside the gene matches: 4. The CDR3 DNA reads TGTGCCAGCAGCTTGGACAGGGGGCACAGTGAAAAACTGTTTTTT. This encodes CASSLDRGHSEKLFF.

The chain links TRBV7-9 to TRBJ1-6; the match to TRBD1 covers 8 bases. V lost 5 bases, J lost 6 bases, and 9 bases stayed unmatched. The CDR3 has 16 amino acids. CDR1 is SEHNR, CDR2 FQNEAQ, per germline (reference sequence). As DNA, the CDR3 is TGTGCCAGCAGCCCGCCGGGGGACAGGTCTAATTCACCCCTCCACTTT. Amino acids: CASSPPGDRSNSPLHF.

The rearrangement joins TRBV27 to TRBJ2-1, with TRBD2 identical over 12 bases. The CDR3 runs to 15 residues. The ends lost 4 bases at V and 10 bases at J; junction bases unmatched: 8. Germline CDR1 is MNHEY and CDR2 is SMNVEV (reference sequence). Written as DNA, the CDR3 is TGTGCCAGCAGTTCCGGGACTAGCGGGTCGGGGGAGCAGTTCTTC. This sequence encodes CASSSGTSGSGEQFF.

This chain joins TRBV19 and TRBJ2-7; TRBD1 aligns across 7 bases. Germline lookup yields CDR1 LNHDA and CDR2 SQIVND (reference sequence). V trimming: 5 bases; J trimming: 5 bases; junction bases outside the gene matches: 6. This CDR3 spans 13 amino acids. CDR3 DNA sequence: TGTGCCAGTAGTGACAGGGTGGGCGACGAGCAGTACTTC. This sequence encodes CASSDRVGDEQYF.

V gene TRBV15 combines with J gene TRBJ2-7; no reliable D call. V lost 0 bases and J 0 bases, leaving 12 bases between the germline ends. The germline V gene has CDR1 LNHNV and CDR2 YYDKDF (reference sequence). The CDR3 contains 16 residues. CDR3 bases: TGTGCCACCAGCAGAGACCACAAAGGATACTCCTACGAGCAGTACTTC. It specifies CATSRDHKGYSYEQYF.

The chain combines TRBV7-9 with TRBJ2-7; TRBD2 aligns across 10 bases. The CDR3 sequence is 16 residues long. The junction had 11 bases not matched to a gene; V was cut back by 4 bases and J by 5 bases. Germline V gene data show CDR1 as SEHNR and CDR2 as FQNEAQ (reference sequence). The CDR3 DNA reads as TGTGCCAGCAGCTCTAGTCGGGCTAGCGGGAGTCACGAGCAGTACTTC. Translated, it gives CASSSSRASGSHEQYF.